This TCR beta chain derives from a study of human T cells and chemical hapten exposure. Study details: On roughly 2 cm by roughly 2 cm of upper inner arm skin, sensitization was performed with 2% DPC. On the upper back, patch tests were applied with 0.01% DPC and read at 6 days. Small differences in pooled library volume mainly drove the variation in TCR yields per sample.

In its sample, this clonotype was seen many times. Per the original data handling: The median was about 96,000 TCRs per sample, ranging 23,224 to 690,600. TCRdb called the RACE reads again in MiXCR, with one record for every CDR3 protein. The V and J calls were not made by the authors but by TCRdb's processing. The data hold roughly 94,000 distinct CDR3 sequences, with about 9% observed a single time. This CDR3 contains 11 residues. V was pared by 8 bases and J by 4 bases, with 8 bases between. Germline values: CDR1 MNHEY, CDR2 SVGEGT. Time point: patch test 2, 6 weeks after DPC sensitization. The treatment here: therapeutic diphenylcyclopropenone sensitization with weekly scalp DPC.

The clonotype was recovered from a woman aged 40-49 years with alopecia areata. Some clones in this sample may be carry-over from other donors' samples. The V and J genes are TRBV6-2 or TRBV6-3 and TRBJ1-1, with a possible D match to TRBD1 (5 bases). Sequenced material: whole blood, taken in connection with sensitization to the hapten diphenylcyclopropenone (DPC). The CDR3 sequence is CASRGGTEAFF. For the CDR3, the DNA is TGTGCCAGCCGGGGGGGCACTGAAGCTTTCTTT.